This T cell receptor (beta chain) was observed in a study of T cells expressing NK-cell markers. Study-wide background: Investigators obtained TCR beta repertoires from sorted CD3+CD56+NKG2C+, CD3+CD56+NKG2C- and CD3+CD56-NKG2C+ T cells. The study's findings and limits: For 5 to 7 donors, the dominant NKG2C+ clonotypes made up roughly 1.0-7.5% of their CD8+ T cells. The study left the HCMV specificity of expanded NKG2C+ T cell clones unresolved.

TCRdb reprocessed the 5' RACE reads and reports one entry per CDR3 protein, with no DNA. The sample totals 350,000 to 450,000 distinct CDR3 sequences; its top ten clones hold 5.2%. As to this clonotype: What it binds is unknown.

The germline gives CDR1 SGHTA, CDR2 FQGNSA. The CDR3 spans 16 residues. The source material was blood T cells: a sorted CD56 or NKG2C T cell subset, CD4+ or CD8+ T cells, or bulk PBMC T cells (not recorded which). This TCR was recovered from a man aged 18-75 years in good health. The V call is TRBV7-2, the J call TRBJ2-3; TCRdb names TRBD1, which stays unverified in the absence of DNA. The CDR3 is CASSLENWRGADTQYF.